The 25 T cell receptor beta chains listed next were all sequenced from one sample in a study of chronic HIV infection and antiretroviral therapy. One entry per CDR3 protein, called by TCRdb with MiXCR from the 5' RACE reads. In the table there are some 43,000 distinct CDR3 sequences, about 18% of which are singletons. The sample taken for sequencing was peripheral blood. The receptors shown here come from an adult who had HIV and had not received antiretroviral therapy, or was an uninfected healthy control (not recorded which).

This sequence joins TRBV7-6 and TRBJ2-5, with TRBD2 matching over 7 bases. CDR3 length equals 15 residues. Trimming took 1 base from V and 5 from J; bases not matched to a gene: 7. Germline CDR1 reads SGHVS; CDR2 reads FNYEAQ. As DNA, the CDR3 is TGTGCCAGCAGCTTAGGCGGGAGTAGTGTGGAGACCCAGTACTTC. This codes for CASSLGGSSVETQYF.

This chain uses TRBV6-6 with TRBJ1-4; D is uncertain. CDR3 length equals 13 residues. Germline loops: CDR1 MNHNY, CDR2 SVGAGI (reference sequence). Trimming shortened V by 8 bases and J by 16 bases, and 23 bases separated the two germline ends. The CDR3 sequence: CASSLFKDGERFF. The CDR3 DNA sequence: TGTGCCAGCTCCTTATTTAAGGACGGAGAGAGGTTTTTT.

The chain has TRBV29-1 and TRBJ1-5, with D perhaps TRBD1 (5 bases). The germline V gene encodes CDR1 SQVTM and CDR2 ANQGSEA. CDR3 size: 14 residues. V dropped 3 bases and J dropped 0 bases, with 9 bases sitting between them. In nucleotides, the CDR3 is TGCAGCGTTGAGGTCGGGGCTAGCAATCAGCCCCAGCATTTT. Translating gives CSVEVGASNQPQHF.

The V call is TRBV28, the J call TRBJ2-1; 8 positions match TRBD2. The CDR3 has 15 residues. The V gene end was trimmed by 5 bases and the J gene end by 9 bases; junction bases not matched to a gene: 12. Per the germline V gene, CDR1 is MDHEN and CDR2 is SYDVKM. The CDR3, as DNA: TGTGCCAGCAGTCCACGGACTAGCCGTTCGACTGAGCAGTTCTTC. Amino acids: CASSPRTSRSTEQFF. Drawing the rest from reference TRBV28 and TRBJ2-1, the complete variable domain is DVKVTQSSRYLVKRTGEKVFLECVQDMDHENMFWYRQDPGLGLRLIYFSYDVKMKEKGDIPEGYSVSREKKERFSLILESASTNQTSMYLCASSPRTSRSTEQFFGPGTRLTVL.

This clonotype was recorded a few times. The rearrangement links TRBV5-6 to TRBJ2-1; the D gene is possibly TRBD2 (6 bases). V lost 5 bases, J lost 0 bases, and 15 bases lay in between. This CDR3 is 16 amino acids long. Germline CDR1 SGHDT, CDR2 YYEEEE. The CDR3 DNA reads TGTGCCAGCAGGGTGGAGGGGAGTAACTCCTACAATGAGCAGTTCTTC. It codes for CASRVEGSNSYNEQFF.

This clonotype has only a few counts. The J gene is TRBJ2-3, the V gene TRBV28; no definite D call. V gave up 5 bases and J gave up 5 bases, with 8 bases separating them. The germline V gene has CDR1 MDHEN and CDR2 SYDVKM. The CDR3 is 12 residues long. Here the CDR3 DNA reads TGTGCCAGCAGTGTCACTATAGATACGCAGTATTTT. It translates to CASSVTIDTQYF.

V usage is TRBV28 and J usage is TRBJ1-1; D might be TRBD1 (5 bases). The germline V and J ends were trimmed by 10 bases and 4 bases, with 13 bases remaining between them. The CDR3 has 12 residues. Germline lookup yields CDR1 MDHEN and CDR2 SYDVKM. CDR3 coding DNA: TGTGCCACCCGTAAGGGGACCACTGAAGCTTTCTTT. This sequence encodes CATRKGTTEAFF. The full variable domain, rest sourced from reference TRBV28 and TRBJ1-1, is DVKVTQSSRYLVKRTGEKVFLECVQDMDHENMFWYRQDPGLGLRLIYFSYDVKMKEKGDIPEGYSVSREKKERFSLILESASTNQTSMYLCATRKGTTEAFFGQGTRLTVV.

There are a few counts of this clonotype. The rearrangement links TRBV11-2 to TRBJ2-7; D is unclear. The V gene lost 5 bases and the J gene lost 4 bases, with 9 bases spanning the gap. CDR1 SGHAT and CDR2 FQNNGV come from the germline V gene. The CDR3 has 12 amino acids. The chain's CDR3 is CASSPSRYEQYF. The CDR3 DNA reads as TGTGCCAGCAGCCCGAGCAGGTACGAGCAGTACTTC.

The chain employs TRBV20-1 and TRBJ1-1; tentatively, D is TRBD1 (5 bases). The CDR3 contains 15 residues. Trimming took off 0 bases at V and 0 bases at J, with 11 bases between the two ends. Germline CDR1 DFQATT, CDR2 SNEGSKA (reference sequence). As DNA, the CDR3 is TGCAGTGCTAGAGAGTTCAAGGGGATGAACACTGAAGCTTTCTTT. Its translation is CSAREFKGMNTEAFF.

This clonotype was seen only a few times. The J gene is TRBJ2-3, the V gene TRBV24-1, with D unclear. Germline V CDR1 and CDR2: KGHDR, SFDVKD. With 2 bases removed from V and 3 bases from J, the gap between germline ends came to 11 bases. This CDR3 is built from 15 residues. This CDR3 is CATSDWVLETDTQYF. CDR3 coding DNA: TGTGCCACCAGTGATTGGGTTCTAGAAACAGATACGCAGTATTTT.

This chain joins TRBV4-1 and TRBJ2-3, with TRBD2 matching over 10 bases. Germline CDR1 reads MGHRA; CDR2 reads YSYEKL. The CDR3 spans 19 residues. V was pared by 0 bases and J by 0 bases, with 9 bases of the junction left unmatched. CDR3: CASSQDRSGRVTSTDTQYF. In DNA, the CDR3 is TGCGCCAGCAGCCAAGATAGGAGCGGGAGGGTCACCAGCACAGATACGCAGTATTTT.

This sequence joins TRBV2 and TRBJ1-1; no firm D call. The CDR3 has 11 amino acids. V dropped 0 bases and J dropped 10 bases, with 6 bases sitting between them. CDR1 SNHLY and CDR2 FYNNEI come from the germline V gene. CDR3 nucleotide sequence: TGTGCCAGCAGTGAAGCAATTGGAGCTTTCTTT. Translating it yields CASSEAIGAFF.

The chain joins TRBV13 to TRBJ2-3; D unresolved. Trimming cost V 2 bases and J 4 bases, with 4 bases left between them. This CDR3 is 12 amino acids long. Germline V gene data show CDR1 as PRHDT and CDR2 as FYEKMQ (reference sequence). CDR3 region: CASSLYPDTQYF. The DNA of the CDR3 is TGTGCCAGCAGCTTATATCCAGATACGCAGTATTTT.

V is TRBV24-1 and J is TRBJ2-7, with 13 bases aligning to TRBD2. Germline V CDR1 and CDR2: KGHDR, SFDVKD. Trimming removed 6 bases from V and 6 bases from J; junction bases left unmatched: 4. This CDR3 contains 14 residues. The CDR3 DNA follows: TGTGCCACCAGTCAGCGGACTAGCGGGAGCGAGCAGTACTTC. It translates to CATSQRTSGSEQYF.

The CDR3 spells CATSTGGGEQFF. The CDR3 bases are TGTGCCACCAGTACAGGGGGGGGTGAGCAGTTCTTC. This chain links TRBV24-1 with TRBJ2-1; D possibly corresponds to TRBD1 (8 bases). V was pared by 6 bases and J by 9 bases, with 11 bases between. Germline CDR1 KGHDR, CDR2 SFDVKD. CDR3 length: 12 amino acids.

Only a few counts were recorded for this clonotype. The rearrangement links TRBV6-6 to TRBJ2-5, with 7 bases fitting TRBD1. Trimming took 4 bases from V and 5 from J; bases not matched to a gene: 10. Germline-derived CDR1 and CDR2 are MNHNY and SVGAGI (reference sequence). This CDR3 has 15 residues. CDR3 in DNA: TGTGCCAGCAGTTTCGGACAGGAACAGGTTGAGACCCAGTACTTC. It encodes CASSFGQEQVETQYF.

The J gene is TRBJ1-1, the V gene TRBV28, with D possibly matching TRBD1 (5 bases). CDR3 length: 15 residues. The V end was cut by 5 bases, the J end by 4 bases, with 17 bases between. Germline values: CDR1 MDHEN, CDR2 SYDVKM. CDR3 in amino acids: CASSPLLGGFTEAFF. In DNA, the CDR3 is TGTGCCAGCAGTCCCCTCCTGGGGGGGTTCACTGAAGCTTTCTTT.

The chain couples TRBV5-1 to TRBJ1-4; D perhaps matches TRBD1 (5 bases). V was pared by 0 bases and J by 0 bases, with 6 bases between. In germline, CDR1 is SGHRS, CDR2 YFSETQ. This CDR3 has 15 amino acids. The CDR3 region is CASSLGGATNEKLFF. The CDR3 DNA sequence: TGCGCCAGCAGCTTGGGGGGGGCAACTAATGAAAAACTGTTTTTT.

This clonotype was detected only a few times. CDR3 in DNA: TGTGCCAGCAGCCATAGGGGGGGCGGGGAGGCTGAAGCTTTCTTT. Encoded protein: CASSHRGGGEAEAFF. The V call is TRBV25-1, the J call TRBJ1-1; TRBD1 might be the D (6 bases). This CDR3 has 15 residues. The germline CDR1 and CDR2 sequences are MGHDK and SYGVNS. Trimming removed 6 bases at V and 6 bases at J, with 20 bases between.

This rearrangement joins TRBV29-1 to TRBJ2-5, with 7 bases lining up with TRBD2. V dropped 8 bases and J dropped 2; count of bases not matched to a gene: 2. This CDR3 comprises 11 residues. CDR1 SQVTM and CDR2 ANQGSEA come from the germline V gene. CDR3 nucleotide sequence: TGCAGCTTGGGGGGGCAAGAGACCCAGTACTTC. Protein sequence: CSLGGQETQYF.

This clonotype was detected a few times. The chain joins TRBV5-1 to TRBJ2-5; 14 bases fit TRBD2. The CDR3 is 14 residues long. Germline V gene data show CDR1 as SGHRS and CDR2 as YFSETQ. J was trimmed by 5 bases and V by 7 bases; bases with no gene match: 4. This CDR3 is CASGLAGGAETQYF. The CDR3 DNA sequence: TGCGCCAGCGGACTAGCGGGAGGAGCTGAGACCCAGTACTTC.

The genes are TRBV11-1 and TRBJ2-7, with 8 nucleotides matching TRBD2. CDR3 length: 13 amino acids. From germline, CDR1 is SGHAT and CDR2 FQDESV (reference sequence). Trimming took 4 bases from V and 6 from J; bases not matched to a gene: 5. The CDR3 coding sequence is TGTGCCAGCAGCTCCGGCGGGGGGAGCGAGCAGTACTTC. It is translated as CASSSGGGSEQYF. Variable domain in full (rest from reference TRBV11-1 and TRBJ2-7): EAEVAQSPRYKITEKSQAVAFWCDPISGHATLYWYRQILGQGPELLVQFQDESVVDDSQLPKDRFSAERLKGVDSTLKIQPAELGDSAMYLCASSSGGGSEQYFGPGTRLTVT.

This clonotype was observed a few times. The chain is built from TRBV20-1 and TRBJ1-2; TRBD1 matches 9 bases. Germline values: CDR1 DFQATT, CDR2 SNEGSKA (reference sequence). The CDR3 is 15 amino acids. J gave up 4 bases and V 1 base, and 7 bases lay outside the gene matches. CDR3 coding DNA: TGCAGTGCTAGAGTATTCGGGACAGGGATCTATGGCTACACCTTC. Translation: CSARVFGTGIYGYTF.

Here the CDR3 DNA reads TGTGCCAGCAGTTTACGCGGGGTGAATTCCTACGAGCAGTACTTC. Protein sequence: CASSLRGVNSYEQYF. The chain has TRBV27 and TRBJ2-7; TRBD2 might be the D (6 bases). Deletions cut 2 bases from V and 1 base from J, with 12 bases between. The CDR3 is 15 amino acids. Germline CDR1 reads MNHEY; CDR2 reads SMNVEV (reference sequence).

This clonotype was counted a few times. V is TRBV29-1 and J is TRBJ2-3; 10 positions agree with TRBD1. The CDR3 consists of 15 residues. V was clipped by 5 bases and J by 4 bases; unmatched bases: 9. Germline CDR1 is SQVTM and CDR2 is ANQGSEA. CDR3 sequence reads: CSVTPGTGEADTQYF. The CDR3 DNA reads as TGCAGCGTTACCCCCGGGACAGGGGAAGCAGATACGCAGTATTTT.